Below are 5 T cell receptor beta chains sequenced from a single sample in a study of T cells after posttransplantation cyclophosphamide. Methotrexate plus calcineurin inhibitor accompanied controls' myeloablative marrow transplants; sampling was 1 year later. Only in-frame clones appear in the TCRdb table, and some are missing; sequencing was by immunoSEQ multiplex PCR. The sample has about 20,000 clones, around 89% seen once. The specimen comprised PBMCs, sampled roughly 49 weeks after allogeneic stem cell transplant with calcineurin inhibitor and methotrexate. The receptors here all came from a female patient under 45 who received an allogeneic stem cell transplant from an unrelated donor, was CMV-positive, and had acute and chronic GVHD. Part of the T cells may come from the graft donor.

V gene TRBV11-3 combines with J gene TRBJ1-2, with 7 bases fitting TRBD1. This CDR3 region has 14 residues. Germline V gives CDR1 SGHNT, CDR2 YENEEA. V gave up 8 bases and J gave up 4 bases; unmatched junction bases: 10. CDR3: CASGRTGPFYGYTF. CDR3 nucleotide sequence: TGTGCCAGCGGCCGGACAGGCCCTTTCTATGGCTACACCTTC.

This clone was found once. This chain links TRBV5-1 with TRBJ2-5; perhaps TRBD2 as D (5 bases). V shed 0 bases and J shed 5 bases, with 11 bases lying between them. CDR3 length: 14 amino acids. From germline, CDR1 is SGHRS and CDR2 YFSETQ. CDR3 in amino acids: CASSLGGVRETQYF. The DNA of the CDR3 is TGCGCCAGCAGCTTGGGGGGAGTTAGGGAGACCCAGTACTTC.

This clone was detected once. This chain links TRBV5-5 with TRBJ1-2; tentative D call: TRBD1 (6 bases). Trimming took 0 bases from V and 7 from J, leaving 19 bases between them. Looked up from germline, CDR1 is SGHKS and CDR2 is YYEKEE (reference sequence). The CDR3 runs to 16 residues. The CDR3 is CASSLGGQQSGGGYTF. The CDR3 DNA is TGTGCCAGCAGCTTGGGAGGACAGCAAAGTGGCGGTGGCTACACCTTC.

J is TRBJ2-5 and V is TRBV6-5; D is possibly TRBD2 (5 bases). The germline V gene encodes CDR1 MNHEY and CDR2 SVGAGI. The CDR3 extends over 13 amino acids. Trimming took 6 bases from V and 7 from J, leaving 15 bases between them. Written as DNA, the CDR3 is TGTGCCAGCAGCCGACGGGAAGCCGGGACCCAGTACTTC. This sequence encodes CASSRREAGTQYF.

The chain couples TRBV5-6 to TRBJ2-5; D remains ambiguous. The CDR3 sequence is 13 residues long. Germline values: CDR1 SGHDT, CDR2 YYEEEE. The V gene lost 1 base and the J gene lost 5 bases, with 9 bases spanning the gap. CDR3 nucleotides: TGTGCCAGCAGCTTGCTTATCGGGGAGACCCAGTACTTC. This codes for CASSLLIGETQYF.